The rows below give T cell receptor beta chains drawn from one sample of a study of response to subunit inactivated influenza vaccine. Each CDR3 protein is one row after TCRdb ran MiXCR on the RT-PCR reads. The sample contains roughly 550,000 distinct CDR3 sequences, approximately 22% of which appear only once. Separately, the same data were catalogued under a study of T cells expressing NK-cell markers.

Material: CD4+ T cells sorted from PBMCs, obtained about 13 days after vaccination. The receptors stem from a man aged 50 to 59 who received an inactivated influenza vaccine. Both conserved end residues are part of each CDR3. Fields, in order: CDR3 DNA, CDR3 protein, V gene, D gene, J gene, clone size. D genes are given only for firm matches. Size values are once, few and many counts, or a class for expanded clones, and some rows have none.

TGTGCCAGCTCACCTTATATGGGGGAAGAGACCCAGTACTTC,CASSPYMGEETQYF,TRBV18,.,TRBJ2-5,few
TGTGCCAGCAACAACAAGAAGACTAGTACGATCAATGAGCAGTTCTTC,CASNNKKTSTINEQFF,TRBV11-1,.,TRBJ2-1,few
TGTGCCACCGGGGCCTCTAGCGGAAGCTCCTACAATGAGCAGTTCTTC,CATGASSGSSYNEQFF,TRBV24-1,TRBD2,TRBJ2-1,.
TGTGCCAGCAGCCCCTGGGGGAGACAGGGGGCAGCCAAAAACATTCAGTACTTC,CASSPWGRQGAAKNIQYF,TRBV7-8,TRBD1,TRBJ2-4,.
TGTGCCAGCTCACCAGGACTAGGTGGCACAGATACGCAGTATTTT,CASSPGLGGTDTQYF,TRBV18,TRBD2,TRBJ2-3,.
TGCAGCGTCCACGAGCAGGGTCGAGTTGGCAATGAGCAGTTCTTC,CSVHEQGRVGNEQFF,TRBV29-1,.,TRBJ2-1,.
TGTGCCAGCAGCTCGGAGCGGGTGGGACTAGCGGGACGGACCCAGTACTTC,CASSSERVGLAGRTQYF,TRBV7-8,TRBD2,TRBJ2-5,.
TGTGCCAGCAGGGACCCAGGGGGTCTACCCTACGAGCAGTACTTC,CASRDPGGLPYEQYF,TRBV6-2/TRBV6-3,TRBD1,TRBJ2-7,few
TGTGCCAGCAGTGAGGACAGGGAGTACGGAAACACCATATATTTT,CASSEDREYGNTIYF,TRBV6-1,TRBD1,TRBJ1-3,few
TGTGCCAGCAGTTACGCCCTCCGAGGACGTTCACCCCTCCACTTT,CASSYALRGRSPLHF,TRBV6-5,.,TRBJ1-6,few